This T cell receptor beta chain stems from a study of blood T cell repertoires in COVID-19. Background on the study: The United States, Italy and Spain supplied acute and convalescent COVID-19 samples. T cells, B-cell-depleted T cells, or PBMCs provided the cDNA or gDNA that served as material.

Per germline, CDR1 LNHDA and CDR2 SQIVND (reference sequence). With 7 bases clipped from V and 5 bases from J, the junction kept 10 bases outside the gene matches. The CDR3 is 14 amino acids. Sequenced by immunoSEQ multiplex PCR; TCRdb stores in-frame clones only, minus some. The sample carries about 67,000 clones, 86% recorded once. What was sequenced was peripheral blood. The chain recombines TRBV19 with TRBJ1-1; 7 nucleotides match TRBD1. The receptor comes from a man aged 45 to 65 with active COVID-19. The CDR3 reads CASNSEDRRTEAFF. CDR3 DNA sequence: TGTGCCAGTAATTCCGAGGACAGGCGGACTGAAGCTTTCTTT.